This is a list of T cell receptor beta chains from one sample in a study of shared clonotypes between healthy human individuals. Clones were sequenced by immunoSEQ multiplex PCR, and TCRdb holds only the in-frame ones, with some missing. The data hold 550,000 to 800,000 clones, with around 67% observed a single time. The source material was memory CD4+ T cells sorted from blood. The receptors here all came from a woman aged 25 to 39 in good health. Both conserved end residues are part of each CDR3. A D gene is named only where the DNA matches it firmly. Size tells how often a clone was seen (once, few, many) or the class of an expanded clone, and some rows leave it out.

d_gene	v_gene	j_gene	abundance	CDR3nt	CDR3aa
NA	TRBV27	TRBJ2-7	NA	TGTGCCAGCAGTTTAGTTCCGGGTACGTACGAGCAGTACTTC	CASSLVPGTYEQYF
TRBD2	TRBV10-3	TRBJ2-7	few	TGTGCCATCAGTGAGATGACTAGCGGGAGGCACGAGCAGTACTTC	CAISEMTSGRHEQYF
TRBD2	TRBV5-4	TRBJ2-3	few	TGTGCCAGCAGCTCAGCGGGAGTAGGAGATACGCAGTATTTT	CASSSAGVGDTQYF
NA	TRBV4-2	TRBJ2-7	NA	TGTGCCAGCAGCTTACAGGACCACTACGAGCAGTACTTC	CASSLQDHYEQYF
TRBD1	TRBV2	TRBJ2-7	NA	TGTGCCAGCAGTTTCAGGGGGCCTGTCTACGAGCAGTACTTC	CASSFRGPVYEQYF
TRBD1	TRBV30	TRBJ1-2	NA	TGTGCCTGGGGGACAGGCTATGGCTACACCTTC	CAWGTGYGYTF
NA	TRBV20-1	TRBJ1-2	NA	TGCAGTGCCAACATGGACTATGGCTACACCTTC	CSANMDYGYTF
NA	TRBV5-1	TRBJ2-1	NA	TGCGCCAGCAGCTTGATGTGGGTTGAGCAGTTCTTC	CASSLMWVEQFF
NA	TRBV5-1	TRBJ2-1	NA	TGCGCCAGCAGACATCCGGGACTGAGCTCCTACAATGAGCAGTTCTTC	CASRHPGLSSYNEQFF
NA	TRBV21-1	TRBJ2-1	NA	TGTGCCAGCAGCAAAGCGAGCCTCAGAAACAATGAGCAGTTCTTC	CASSKASLRNNEQFF
NA	TRBV12-1	TRBJ2-7	NA	TGTGCCAGCAGCTCTAATTACTGGGACAGGGGGCTATTCTACGAGCAGTACTTC	CASSSNYWDRGLFYEQYF
TRBD1	TRBV5-4	TRBJ1-3	NA	TGTGCCAGCAGCTTGGACTGGACAGGGTTTGGAAACACCATATATTTT	CASSLDWTGFGNTIYF
TRBD1	TRBV4-1	TRBJ1-3	NA	TGCGCCAGCAGCCAAGATAAGTGGCAGGGGGTATCTGGAAACACCATATATTTT	CASSQDKWQGVSGNTIYF
NA	TRBV5-1	TRBJ1-2	NA	TGCGCCAGCAGCCCACCCAGGGAAGGGTATGGCTACACCTTC	CASSPPREGYGYTF
NA	TRBV4-1	TRBJ1-2	NA	TGCGCCAGCAGCCAAGACTCGTTCCTCTATGGCTACACCTTC	CASSQDSFLYGYTF